The 27 T cell receptor beta chains in this list originate from one sample, sequenced in a study of blood T cell repertoires in COVID-19. Assay: immunoSEQ multiplex PCR; the TCRdb copy retains only in-frame clones and omits some. The table lists tens of thousands of clones, 75% to 90% of them singletons. The specimen was peripheral blood. All receptors come from a human donor in a cohort sampled during active COVID-19.

This clone was detected once. V and J are TRBV10-2 and TRBJ1-3; 8 nucleotides match TRBD1. Germline-derived CDR1 and CDR2 are WSHSY and SAAADI. After removal of 7 bases from V and 7 bases from J, the junction contained 15 bases not matched to a gene. The CDR3 consists of 16 residues. CDR3 nucleotides: TGCGCCAGCACCCAGACAGGGGAGTCGGGAAGGAACACCATATATTTT. Its protein product is CASTQTGESGRNTIYF.

This chain connects TRBV7-3 to TRBJ1-4; 9 bases are a match to TRBD1. Germline V gene sequence: CDR1 SGHTA, CDR2 FQGTGA. With V trimmed by 5 bases and J by 5 bases, 6 bases remained unmatched. The CDR3 has 15 residues. The CDR3 nucleotides read TGTGCCAGCAGCAAAACAGGGGGCCCAAATGAAAAACTGTTTTTT. This codes for CASSKTGGPNEKLFF.

The rearrangement links TRBV4-1 to TRBJ1-5, with TRBD1 matching 9 bases. The CDR3 is made up of 19 amino acids. CDR1 is MGHRA and CDR2 is YSYEKL in the germline V gene. Unmatched junction bases numbered 12, after V lost 1 base and J lost 2 bases. CDR3 protein: CASSQGNRGLSSGNQPQHF. The DNA for the CDR3 is TGCGCCAGCAGCCAAGGTAACAGGGGGCTATCGTCGGGCAATCAGCCCCAGCATTTT.

The chain combines TRBV1 with TRBJ2-7; the table's D call TRBD2 went unverified against the DNA. TRBV1 is designated a pseudogene. This CDR3 has 15 amino acids. Written as DNA, the CDR3 is TGCACCAGCAGCCAAGGAGAAGCGGCCTCCTACGAGCAGTACTTC. This codes for CTSSQGEAASYEQYF.

The chain joins TRBV6-4 to TRBJ2-3, with 7 bases fitting TRBD2. The length of the CDR3 is 13 residues. Germline V gene sequence: CDR1 MRHNA, CDR2 SNTAGT. After removal of 4 bases from V and 5 bases from J, the junction contained 3 bases not matched to a gene. The CDR3 here is CASSVRELDTQYF. CDR3 nucleotide sequence: TGTGCCAGCAGTGTGCGGGAGTTAGATACGCAGTATTTT.

This clone was picked up a small number of times. V usage is TRBV5-4 and J usage is TRBJ1-2, with 8 positions matching TRBD1. V was pared by 4 bases and J by 4 bases, with 6 bases of the junction left unmatched. CDR1 is SGHNT and CDR2 is YYREEE in the germline V gene (reference sequence). This CDR3 spans 14 amino acids. CDR3 sequence: CASSPGQGGYGYTF. DNA of the CDR3: TGTGCCAGCAGCCCCGGACAGGGAGGCTATGGCTACACCTTC.

This chain links TRBV28 with TRBJ2-1, with 9 positions matching TRBD2. This CDR3 has 15 residues. Looked up from germline, CDR1 is MDHEN and CDR2 is SYDVKM. The J segment lost 5 bases and the V segment lost 2 bases, leaving 4 bases of the junction unmatched. The CDR3 spells CASSLGGRENNEQFF. CDR3 in DNA: TGTGCCAGCAGTTTAGGCGGGAGGGAAAACAATGAGCAGTTCTTC.

This clone was counted between two and nine times. V is TRBV11-2 and J is TRBJ2-7; the D gene is possibly TRBD2 (5 bases). V lost 5 bases, J lost 0 bases, and 20 bases lay in between. The CDR3 has 17 amino acids. Germline V lookup: CDR1 SGHAT, CDR2 FQNNGV. The CDR3 sequence: CASSHPRSPGSSYEQYF. CDR3 nucleotides: TGTGCCAGCAGCCATCCACGGTCCCCGGGGAGCTCCTACGAGCAGTACTTC.

V gene TRBV11-2 combines with J gene TRBJ2-7; 8 bases are shared with TRBD1. The V segment lost 1 base and the J segment 2 bases; nucleotides outside the gene matches: 1. The length of the CDR3 is 14 residues. Germline V lookup: CDR1 SGHAT, CDR2 FQNNGV. The CDR3 nucleotides read TGTGCCAGCAGCTTAGCACAGGGGGCCTACGAGCAGTACTTC. Its translation: CASSLAQGAYEQYF.

The chain recombines TRBV12-1 with TRBJ2-1; the D call of TRBD2 is as the table states it, not checked on the DNA. TRBV12-1 is recorded as a pseudogene. The CDR3 consists of 16 residues. CDR3 sequence (DNA): TGTGCCAGCAGCCCCCACGCGGGGGGACCACACAATGAGCAGTTCTTC. Its protein is CASSPHAGGPHNEQFF.

The chain uses TRBV10-3 and TRBJ2-7; a possible D gene is TRBD2 (5 bases). This CDR3 is built from 13 residues. Between the trimmed V and J ends, which lost 4 bases and 6 bases, there was a span of 13 bases. CDR1 is ENHRY, CDR2 SYGVKD, per germline. The CDR3: CAISVALAAEQYF. The CDR3 coding sequence is TGTGCCATCAGTGTGGCCCTAGCCGCCGAGCAGTACTTC.

This rearrangement joins TRBV14 to TRBJ2-7; TRBD2 might be the D (5 bases). The CDR3 spans 17 residues. Trimming left V 2 bases short and J 1 base short, with 18 bases between. Germline V gene data show CDR1 as SGHDN and CDR2 as FVKESK. The CDR3 protein is CASSQTGRPRESYEQYF. CDR3 coding DNA: TGTGCCAGCAGCCAAACCGGACGCCCCCGGGAATCCTACGAGCAGTACTTC.

J is TRBJ2-2 and V is TRBV9, with TRBD2 identical over 10 bases. The CDR3 runs 16 residues. Trimming at V came to 1 base and at J to 7 bases, leaving 7 bases not matched to a gene. Germline assignment: CDR1 SGDLS and CDR2 YYNGEE. The CDR3 nucleotides read TGTGCCAGCAGCGTAACACTAGCGGGAATTGACGGGGAGCTGTTTTTT. Its protein is CASSVTLAGIDGELFF. Full variable domain (outside the CDR3, taken from reference TRBV9 and TRBJ2-2): DSGVTQTPKHLITATGQRVTLRCSPRSGDLSVYWYQQSLDQGLQFLIQYYNGEERAKGNILERFSAQQFPDLHSELNLSSLELGDSALYFCASSVTLAGIDGELFFGEGSRLTVL.

The chain joins TRBV7-3 to TRBJ1-1, with TRBD1 as a possible D gene (6 bases). The CDR3 is 15 residues long. Germline-derived CDR1 and CDR2 are SGHTA and FQGTGA. Trimming stripped 5 bases from V and 0 bases from J, with 13 bases between. CDR3 sequence reads: CASSLTGTMNTEAFF. CDR3 nucleotide sequence: TGTGCCAGCAGCCTCACAGGGACCATGAACACTGAAGCTTTCTTT. The full variable domain, rest sourced from reference TRBV7-3 and TRBJ1-1, is GAGVSQTPSNKVTEKGKYVELRCDPISGHTALYWYRQSLGQGPEFLIYFQGTGAADDSGLPNDRFFAVRPEGSVSTLKIQRTERGDSAVYLCASSLTGTMNTEAFFGQGTRLTVV.

The V and J genes are TRBV5-1 and TRBJ2-2; TRBD1 might be the D (6 bases). Deletions cut 4 bases from V and 5 bases from J, with 15 bases between. From germline, CDR1 is SGHRS and CDR2 YFSETQ. The CDR3 consists of 15 residues. CDR3: CASSLRTGSTGELFF. In DNA, the CDR3 is TGCGCCAGCAGCCTCCGAACAGGGTCGACCGGGGAGCTGTTTTTT.

The rearrangement links TRBV6-6 to TRBJ2-5; D is perhaps TRBD1 (6 bases). Trimming took 5 bases from V and 4 from J, leaving 17 bases between them. The CDR3 contains 15 residues. Germline values: CDR1 MNHNY, CDR2 SVGAGI (reference sequence). The CDR3 sequence: CASSHGTFNLETQYF. The CDR3 region has the DNA TGTGCCAGCAGTCACGGGACATTCAACTTAGAGACCCAGTACTTC.

This clone was counted between two and nine times. The chain links TRBV7-3 to TRBJ2-3, with TRBD2 matching 7 bases. The CDR3 totals 15 residues. CDR1 SGHTA and CDR2 FQGTGA come from the germline V gene. V shed 1 base, J shed 3 bases, and the junction held 4 bases outside the gene matches. The CDR3 nucleotides are TGTGCCAGCAGCTTAAGTGGACTAGAGACAGATACGCAGTATTTT. It is translated as CASSLSGLETDTQYF.

V usage is TRBV6-1 and J usage is TRBJ2-7; TRBD1 agrees at 11 bases. The CDR3 extends over 15 amino acids. Germline loops: CDR1 MNHNS, CDR2 SASEGT. J lost 4 bases, V lost 3 bases, and 5 bases had no gene match. DNA of the CDR3: TGTGCCAGCAGTGAGGCCGGGACAGGGGGGTACGAGCAGTACTTC. Translating gives CASSEAGTGGYEQYF.

The chain joins TRBV7-2 to TRBJ1-5, with D uncertain. The CDR3 length is 16 residues. V was trimmed by 1 base and J by 0 bases, leaving 10 bases between them. Per the germline V gene, CDR1 is SGHTA and CDR2 is FQGNSA. CDR3 DNA: TGTGCCAGCAGCTTAGAGGCGGGGTATAGCAATCAGCCCCAGCATTTT. Protein: CASSLEAGYSNQPQHF.

The chain couples TRBV6-6 to TRBJ2-1; TRBD1 matches 7 bases. J lost 4 bases, V lost 2 bases, and 8 bases had no gene match. Germline assignment: CDR1 MNHNY and CDR2 SVGAGI (reference sequence). The CDR3 contains 16 residues. CDR3 bases: TGTGCCAGCAGTTACGCATCGGGGACAGCTTACAATGAGCAGTTCTTC. Encoded protein: CASSYASGTAYNEQFF.

The chain recombines TRBV28 with TRBJ1-4; D gene ambiguous. CDR3 length: 14 amino acids. CDR1 MDHEN and CDR2 SYDVKM come from the germline V gene. Trimming stripped 6 bases from V and 6 bases from J, with 14 bases between. The CDR3 DNA is TGTGCCAGCAGCCCGTCCGGCCGGGATGAAAAACTGTTTTTT. It is translated as CASSPSGRDEKLFF.

The chain joins TRBV25-1 to TRBJ2-7, with 8 bases that match TRBD1. J gave up 3 bases and V 4 bases, and 5 bases lay outside the gene matches. CDR1 is MGHDK, CDR2 SYGVNS, per germline. CDR3 length: 14 residues. The CDR3 DNA follows: TGTGCCAGCAGTGGCACTACAGGGGGCTACGAGCAGTACTTC. Amino acids: CASSGTTGGYEQYF.

The V gene is TRBV28, the J gene TRBJ2-3, with TRBD2 identical over 11 bases. The CDR3 loop spans 15 amino acids. Germline CDR1 MDHEN, CDR2 SYDVKM. With 6 bases clipped from V and 7 bases from J, the junction kept 9 bases outside the gene matches. CDR3 bases: TGTGCCAGCAGACTTAGCGGGAGGGCAAAAAATACGCAGTATTTT. Translating gives CASRLSGRAKNTQYF.

The V gene is TRBV25-1, the J gene TRBJ2-7; D is ambiguous. Deletions cut 1 base from V and 10 bases from J, with 8 bases between. The CDR3 contains 11 residues. Germline CDR1 and CDR2: MGHDK and SYGVNS. As DNA, the CDR3 is TGTGCCAGCAGTGAATCAGGTATTCAGTACTTC. It encodes CASSESGIQYF.

This chain connects TRBV9 to TRBJ1-2, with TRBD1 matching over 8 bases. The CDR3 sequence is 16 residues long. Germline values: CDR1 SGDLS, CDR2 YYNGEE. Losses at the gene ends were 2 bases for V and 0 bases for J; bases not matched to a gene: 6. The CDR3 DNA follows: TGTGCCAGCAGCGTGACGACAGGGGCATCTAACTATGGCTACACCTTC. It specifies CASSVTTGASNYGYTF. Combining the CDR3 with reference TRBV9 and TRBJ1-2 gives the whole variable domain DSGVTQTPKHLITATGQRVTLRCSPRSGDLSVYWYQQSLDQGLQFLIQYYNGEERAKGNILERFSAQQFPDLHSELNLSSLELGDSALYFCASSVTTGASNYGYTFGSGTRLTVV.

This clone was seen at least ten times. The V call is TRBV5-4, the J call TRBJ2-7, with a tentative D call TRBD1 (5 bases). Germline V lookup: CDR1 SGHNT, CDR2 YYREEE (reference sequence). V was clipped by 0 bases and J by 3 bases, with 10 bases between them. This CDR3 comprises 14 residues. CDR3 in amino acids: CASSLGQGYYEQYF. DNA for the CDR3: TGTGCCAGCAGCTTGGGGCAGGGCTACTACGAGCAGTACTTC.

V gene TRBV13 combines with J gene TRBJ2-7; TRBD2 aligns across 14 bases. Germline values: CDR1 PRHDT, CDR2 FYEKMQ (reference sequence). The trim removed 5 bases at V and 5 bases at J, leaving 11 bases unmatched. The CDR3 extends over 17 amino acids. The CDR3 nucleotides read TGTGCCAGCAGCCCTATGACTAGCGGGAGGGCCCAGGACGAGCAGTACTTC. Protein product: CASSPMTSGRAQDEQYF.